This entry concerns a single T cell receptor beta chain. Its matching antigen is unknown. The data were obtained in a study of blood T cells in healthy people across ages. Study-wide results and limits: The percentage of naive T cells correlated strongly with TCR beta diversity.

Isolation of PBMCs gave at least 7 million cells per sample. Extraction of total RNA produced a minimum of 5.5 micrograms from each sample. Sample-barcoded 5' priming and a J-beta primer mix drove a second PCR of roughly 6 to 12 cycles. Sequencing of every sample gave 2.5 million or more CDR3-containing paired-end reads. In TCRdb, the 5' RACE reads were re-called with MiXCR into one record per CDR3 protein. This table holds 450,000 to 700,000 distinct CDR3 sequences, 27% found once. Germline V gives CDR1 SGDLS, CDR2 YYNGEE. The CDR3 totals 16 residues. Trimming removed 3 bases at V and 3 bases at J, with 19 bases between.

This TCR derives from a woman between 65 and 79 years old in good health. Material: blood. This chain links TRBV9 with TRBJ2-7; D unclear. The CDR3 loop reads CASSGGGGVENYEQYF. The DNA for the CDR3 is TGTGCCAGCAGCGGCGGCGGTGGGGTAGAGAACTACGAGCAGTACTTC.